This entry describes one TCR beta chain. Other DNA sequences in the same sample also yield this CDR3. Produced via immunoSEQ multiplex PCR; TCRdb's table is partial and in-frame only. Among fewer than 25,000 clones listed, roughly three quarters were seen once. The data are from a study of OX40 agonist ivuxolimab in advanced cancers. On the study more broadly: Across the patients, intravenous ivuxolimab was delivered every 2 weeks at 0.01 to 10 mg/kg.

The CDR3 consists of 13 residues. Trimming stripped 2 bases from V and 7 bases from J, with 9 bases between. The germline V gene encodes CDR1 SGHTA and CDR2 FQGTGA. The sampling schedule covered blood at baseline, cycle 4 day 1, and cycle 7 day 1. The chain couples TRBV7-3 to TRBJ2-1; TRBD1 is a possible D gene (7 bases). This TCR came from an adult with an advanced solid tumor such as melanoma, head and neck, liver or kidney cancer. The sample in question was CD4+ or CD8+ T cells sorted from blood, obtained in a trial of the OX40 agonist ivuxolimab. CDR3 in amino acids: CASSLQGGNEQFF. CDR3 bases: TGTGCCAGCAGCTTACAGGGGGGTAATGAGCAGTTCTTC.